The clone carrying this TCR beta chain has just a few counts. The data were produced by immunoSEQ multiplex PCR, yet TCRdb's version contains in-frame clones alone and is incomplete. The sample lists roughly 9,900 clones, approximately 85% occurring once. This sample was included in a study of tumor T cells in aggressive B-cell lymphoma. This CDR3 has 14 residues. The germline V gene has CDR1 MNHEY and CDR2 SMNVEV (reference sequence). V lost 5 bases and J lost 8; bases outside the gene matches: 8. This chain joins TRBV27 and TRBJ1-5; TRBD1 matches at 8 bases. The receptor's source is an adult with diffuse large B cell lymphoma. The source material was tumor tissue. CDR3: CASSPGTGGKPQHF. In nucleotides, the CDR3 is TGTGCCAGCAGTCCAGGGACAGGTGGAAAGCCCCAGCATTTT.